The 31 T cell receptor beta chains reported below all come from one sample, sequenced in a study of shared clonotypes between healthy human individuals. TCRdb's copy holds only in-frame clones and misses some; the assay was immunoSEQ multiplex PCR. The sample comprises some 1.5 million clones, about 98% of which are singletons, and 0.4% to 0.45% rests with the top ten. Sequencing input: naive CD4+ T cells sorted from blood. Subset denoted: CD45RA+ positively selected. The source is a man in his thirties or forties in good health.

V gene TRBV10-3 combines with J gene TRBJ1-2; TRBD1 aligns across 9 bases. Germline CDR1 is ENHRY and CDR2 is SYGVKD. Losses at the gene ends were 4 bases for V and 4 bases for J; bases not matched to a gene: 7. The CDR3 length is 15 residues. Here the CDR3 DNA reads TGTGCCATCAGTGGGTGGACAGGGGAATTCTATGGCTACACCTTC. This gives the protein CAISGWTGEFYGYTF.

This chain links TRBV28 with TRBJ2-1; possible D gene TRBD1, 6 bases. The CDR3 runs 14 residues. V dropped 8 bases and J dropped 2 bases, with 13 bases sitting between them. Germline V lookup: CDR1 MDHEN, CDR2 SYDVKM. CDR3 nucleotide sequence: TGTGCCAGCGAGTGGGGGCCTGCCTACAATGAGCAGTTCTTC. It codes for CASEWGPAYNEQFF.

The chain carries TRBV11-2 and TRBJ2-5, with TRBD2 matching over 9 bases. The CDR3 contains 17 residues. V gave up 3 bases and J gave up 3 bases; unmatched junction bases: 11. In germline, CDR1 is SGHAT, CDR2 FQNNGV. The CDR3 is CASSFKRVAGVEETQYF. DNA of the CDR3: TGTGCCAGCAGCTTCAAAAGGGTAGCGGGAGTAGAAGAGACCCAGTACTTC.

This chain uses TRBV2 with TRBJ2-5; 8 bases fit TRBD1. Germline loops: CDR1 SNHLY, CDR2 FYNNEI. The V gene end was trimmed by 7 bases and the J gene end by 2 bases; junction bases not matched to a gene: 6. The CDR3 covers 14 residues. CDR3 loop: CASTSRDRQETQYF. Written as DNA, the CDR3 is TGTGCCAGCACCTCCCGGGACAGGCAAGAGACCCAGTACTTC.

This chain connects TRBV15 to TRBJ2-3; D gene ambiguous. Trimming took 1 base from V and 4 from J, leaving 9 bases between them. Germline lookup yields CDR1 LNHNV and CDR2 YYDKDF (reference sequence). The CDR3 contains 14 residues. CDR3 sequence (DNA): TGTGCCACCAGCAGAGTCCGAGTAGCAGATACGCAGTATTTT. Amino acid sequence: CATSRVRVADTQYF.

This chain joins TRBV18 and TRBJ2-1, with 10 bases identical to TRBD1. Germline V gives CDR1 KGHSH, CDR2 LQKENI. The junction had 2 bases not matched to a gene; V was cut back by 4 bases and J by 8 bases. The CDR3 has 13 amino acids. The CDR3 region has the DNA TGTGCCAGCTCACTGACAGGGGGCGATGAGCAGTTCTTC. Translation: CASSLTGGDEQFF.

The gene calls are TRBV7-9 and TRBJ1-1; TRBD1 agrees at 9 bases. Germline V gene sequence: CDR1 SEHNR, CDR2 FQNEAQ (reference sequence). The CDR3 length is 18 residues. The trim removed 4 bases at V and 0 bases at J, leaving 12 bases unmatched. The CDR3 coding sequence is TGTGCCAGCAGCTACACTACAGGGGGCGCCTTCATGAACACTGAAGCTTTCTTT. Translation: CASSYTTGGAFMNTEAFF.

This rearrangement joins TRBV25-1 to TRBJ1-2; D is possibly TRBD1 (5 bases). V shed 9 bases and J shed 4 bases, with 12 bases lying between them. CDR1 and CDR2 (germline): MGHDK, SYGVNS. CDR3 length equals 12 residues. The chain's CDR3 is CASTGLSYGYTF. CDR3 nucleotide sequence: TGTGCCAGTACGGGACTGAGCTATGGCTACACCTTC.

V gene TRBV4-3 combines with J gene TRBJ2-7, with D perhaps matching TRBD1 (6 bases). The CDR3 sequence is 15 residues long. V was shortened by 1 base and J by 0 bases, with 10 bases between the two germline ends. Germline-derived CDR1 and CDR2 are LGHNA and YSLEER. CDR3 DNA: TGCGCCAGCAGCCAAGCTGGGACAAGCTCCTACGAGCAGTACTTC. Amino acid sequence: CASSQAGTSSYEQYF.

The chain links TRBV9 to TRBJ1-2, with a tentative D call TRBD1 (5 bases). The CDR3 loop spans 14 amino acids. CDR1 and CDR2 from the germline V gene are SGDLS and YYNGEE. V lost 4 bases and J 6 bases, leaving 16 bases between the germline ends. CDR3 bases: TGTGCCAGCAGCCCGCGGGGGGTACGCGATGGCTACACCTTC. Encoded protein: CASSPRGVRDGYTF.

The chain recombines TRBV7-9 with TRBJ2-4; D is perhaps TRBD1 (7 bases). The CDR3 covers 14 residues. Germline V lookup: CDR1 SEHNR, CDR2 FQNEAQ (reference sequence). V lost 2 bases and J lost 8, with 13 bases in between. The DNA for the CDR3 is TGTGCCAGCAGCTTACGGCAGGGGGGAGACATTCAGTACTTC. Translating it yields CASSLRQGGDIQYF.

V gene TRBV5-5 combines with J gene TRBJ1-2; D is ambiguous. This CDR3 is built from 12 residues. Germline loops: CDR1 SGHKS, CDR2 YYEKEE (reference sequence). Trimming took 2 bases from V and 8 from J, leaving 10 bases between them. The CDR3 loop is CASSLGRYGYTF. The CDR3 bases are TGTGCCAGCAGCTTAGGCAGATACGGCTACACCTTC.

The rearrangement links TRBV18 to TRBJ1-2; tentatively, D is TRBD1 (5 bases). The V gene's germline CDR1 is KGHSH and CDR2 LQKENI. V lost 3 bases to trimming and J lost 0 bases, with 17 bases between them. This CDR3 is 17 amino acids long. This CDR3 is CASSPGVGALTNYGYTF. The CDR3, as DNA: TGTGCCAGCTCACCTGGGGTTGGGGCCCTCACTAACTATGGCTACACCTTC.

This clone was recorded only once. The rearrangement joins TRBV7-2 to TRBJ1-2; 7 bases map to TRBD1. Germline CDR1 is SGHTA and CDR2 is FQGNSA. Losses at the gene ends were 3 bases for V and 0 bases for J; bases not matched to a gene: 10. The CDR3 length is 17 residues. CDR3: CASSFRKHGQANYGYTF. The CDR3 DNA follows: TGTGCCAGCAGCTTTAGGAAACACGGACAGGCTAACTATGGCTACACCTTC.

The CDR3 DNA sequence: TGTGCCAGCAGAGCCTTGGGGGGGCATACTGAAGCTTTCTTT. Amino acids: CASRALGGHTEAFF. The genes are TRBV25-1 and TRBJ1-1; the D gene is possibly TRBD1 (6 bases). The length of the CDR3 is 14 residues. Trimming left V 6 bases short and J 5 bases short, with 16 bases between. Looked up from germline, CDR1 is MGHDK and CDR2 is SYGVNS.

Comment on this clone: Additional DNA sequences in this sample encode the identical CDR3. The V gene is TRBV9, the J gene TRBJ2-7; no reliable D call. Trimming left V 0 bases short and J 4 bases short, with 11 bases between. Germline V gene data show CDR1 as SGDLS and CDR2 as YYNGEE. The CDR3 is 14 amino acids. CDR3 in amino acids: CASSVGTRAYEQYF. The CDR3 coding sequence is TGTGCCAGCAGCGTAGGTACAAGGGCTTACGAGCAGTACTTC.

V usage is TRBV18 and J usage is TRBJ1-3; D is uncertain. CDR3 length: 17 amino acids. CDR1 is KGHSH, CDR2 LQKENI, per germline. The germline V and J ends were trimmed by 2 bases and 4 bases, with 18 bases remaining between them. CDR3 sequence reads: CASSPAGRARRGNTIYF. In nucleotides, the CDR3 is TGTGCCAGCTCACCAGCCGGGCGAGCCAGGCGAGGAAACACCATATATTTT.

The chain carries TRBV6-5 and TRBJ1-2; TRBD1 matches at 10 bases. The length of the CDR3 is 14 residues. Trimming cost V 5 bases and J 5 bases; bases outside gene matches: 5. Germline CDR1 and CDR2: MNHEY and SVGAGI. The CDR3: CASSLGGQGYGYTF. The CDR3 DNA follows: TGTGCCAGCAGTCTGGGGGGACAGGGGTATGGCTACACCTTC.

The chain employs TRBV6-1 and TRBJ2-5, with 9 bases identical to TRBD2. This CDR3 comprises 17 residues. Germline V CDR1 and CDR2: MNHNS, SASEGT. The trim removed 0 bases at V and 7 bases at J, leaving 12 bases unmatched. CDR3 sequence (DNA): TGTGCCAGCAGTGAAGCGCGGCGGGAGGGGGCAAGACGGACCCAGTACTTC. It encodes CASSEARREGARRTQYF.

The chain carries TRBV9 and TRBJ2-3, with D possibly being TRBD1 or TRBD2 (5 bases each). The CDR3 contains 14 residues. V lost 0 bases to trimming and J lost 6 bases, with 11 bases between them. Germline CDR1 SGDLS, CDR2 YYNGEE. The CDR3 nucleotides are TGTGCCAGCAGCGTAGTCAGGGAGAGCGATACGCAGTATTTT. This codes for CASSVVRESDTQYF.

V and J are TRBV7-2 and TRBJ2-7; D unclear. The CDR3 is 12 amino acids. Trimming shortened V by 0 bases and J by 3 bases, and 3 bases separated the two germline ends. Germline V CDR1 and CDR2: SGHTA, FQGNSA. The CDR3 is CASSLAIYEQYF. In DNA, the CDR3 is TGTGCCAGCAGCTTAGCGATCTACGAGCAGTACTTC.

V is TRBV27 and J is TRBJ2-7; D may match TRBD1 or TRBD2 (9 bases each). V lost 3 bases, J lost 2 bases, and 29 bases lay in between. This CDR3 has 20 amino acids. Germline CDR1 is MNHEY and CDR2 is SMNVEV (reference sequence). CDR3 nucleotide sequence: TGTGCCAGCAGTTTTTCTCGAACAGGGGGCGGGCGGGAGGGCCCCTACGAGCAGTACTTC. Protein sequence: CASSFSRTGGGREGPYEQYF.

This chain's CDR3 is CASSLWERNTGELFF. For the CDR3, the DNA is TGTGCCAGCAGTTTATGGGAGCGGAACACCGGGGAGCTGTTTTTT. J is TRBJ2-2 and V is TRBV28; D remains unclear. The CDR3 length is 15 residues. Germline V gene lookup returns CDR1 MDHEN and CDR2 SYDVKM. V was trimmed by 0 bases and J by 1 base, leaving 6 bases between them.

The chain combines TRBV11-2 with TRBJ2-7; D not resolved. Germline V gene sequence: CDR1 SGHAT, CDR2 FQNNGV. V gave up 4 bases and J gave up 5 bases, with 21 bases separating them. The CDR3 is 16 residues long. This CDR3 reads CASSSLVGRPMDEQYF. In DNA, the CDR3 is TGTGCCAGCAGCTCCCTTGTCGGACGGCCCATGGACGAGCAGTACTTC.

This clone has a single count. The J gene is TRBJ1-2, the V gene TRBV9; TRBD1 aligns across 7 bases. Per germline, CDR1 SGDLS and CDR2 YYNGEE. With 2 bases clipped from V and 8 bases from J, the junction kept 9 bases outside the gene matches. The CDR3 has 14 residues. CDR3 protein: CASSVTATGSGYTF. The CDR3 DNA sequence: TGTGCCAGCAGCGTCACGGCGACAGGGAGCGGCTACACCTTC.

The CDR3 DNA sequence: TGTGCCAGCAGCTTTGGGGGCCGGGGGAGGTTTGACAATGAGCAGTTCTTC. Translated: CASSFGGRGRFDNEQFF. V gene TRBV5-4 combines with J gene TRBJ2-1; D may correspond to TRBD1 or TRBD2 (6 bases each). CDR1 is SGHNT, CDR2 YYREEE, per germline (reference sequence). CDR3 length equals 17 residues. Trimming left V 2 bases short and J 5 bases short, with 20 bases between.

This clone is a singleton in its sample. Other DNA sequences in the sample encode the same CDR3. This chain links TRBV5-1 with TRBJ2-1, with 10 positions matching TRBD1. Per germline, CDR1 SGHRS and CDR2 YFSETQ. V was pared by 3 bases and J by 5 bases, with 2 bases of the junction left unmatched. The CDR3 runs to 14 residues. Written as DNA, the CDR3 is TGCGCCAGCAGCTCCGACAGGGGGCACAATGAGCAGTTCTTC. This encodes CASSSDRGHNEQFF.

The V and J genes are TRBV7-8 and TRBJ2-5; D unresolved. Trimming stripped 2 bases from V and 0 bases from J, with 7 bases between. This CDR3 region has 14 residues. Looked up from germline, CDR1 is SGHVS and CDR2 is FQNEAQ. For the CDR3, the DNA is TGTGCCAGCAGCTTACTTCGAGACCAAGAGACCCAGTACTTC. As protein: CASSLLRDQETQYF.

This rearrangement joins TRBV11-2 to TRBJ2-3, with 8 bases lining up with TRBD2. The CDR3 spans 16 residues. V was pared by 5 bases and J by 5 bases, with 12 bases of the junction left unmatched. Germline V gene sequence: CDR1 SGHAT, CDR2 FQNNGV. CDR3 loop: CASSPGTRGREDTQYF. In nucleotides, the CDR3 is TGTGCCAGCAGCCCCGGGACTAGGGGACGGGAAGATACGCAGTATTTT.

The rearrangement joins TRBV29-1 to TRBJ1-2; D might be TRBD1 (6 bases). Trimming took off 6 bases at V and 3 bases at J, with 14 bases between the two ends. The CDR3 length is 13 residues. Per germline, CDR1 SQVTM and CDR2 ANQGSEA. The CDR3 nucleotides read TGCAGCGTGAAGGCAGGGGTGGACTATGGCTACACCTTC. Amino acids: CSVKAGVDYGYTF.

This rearrangement joins TRBV6-4 to TRBJ2-1; tentative D call: TRBD2 (6 bases). Germline lookup yields CDR1 MRHNA and CDR2 SNTAGT. The CDR3 sequence is 14 residues long. The V end was cut by 6 bases, the J end by 0 bases, with 9 bases between. CDR3 residues: CASSSGSSYNEQFF. The DNA of the CDR3 is TGTGCCAGCAGCTCCGGGAGCTCCTACAATGAGCAGTTCTTC.